This T cell receptor beta chain originates from a study of T cell responses to AZD1222 COVID-19 vaccine (dated by TCRdb to 2020 to 2023). Regarding the research as a whole: A total of 230 to 250 trial participants underwent TCR sequencing, of whom 207 received two doses of AZD1222 and approximately 25 received two doses of the MenACWY control vaccine. Enrollment into the trials was organized by age into subgroups of 18-55, 56-69 and 70-plus years, and those subgroups contained roughly 150, 30 and 60 TCR-sequenced participants, respectively.

From the cysteine up to the phenylalanine, the CDR3 has a length of 15 residues. CDR3 DNA is the only sequence kept; it has 45 bases, read in frame from the first base. Trimmed from V: 4 bases; trimmed from J: 2 bases; junction bases lacking a gene match: 4. CDR1 and CDR2, per the germline V gene (reference sequence), are SEHNR and FQNEAQ. Paper-wide results and their limitations: Conclusions about previously exposed vaccinees are limited, since just five to seven AZD1222 recipients were seropositive for SARS-CoV-2 at baseline. The 56-69-year group was small, and its depth increase did not reach significance, likely because of low power. Because no day 14 peak-response samples were available, the repertoires could be characterized only after the peak T cell response. Epitopes outside the regions mutated in the B.1.351 and B.1.1.7 variants were reportedly recognized by nearly half of the unique spike-specific TCRs. Participants were mostly white British and included more females than males, and it was suggested by the authors that clonal diversity may have been underestimated. After two AZD1222 doses, both the breadth and the depth of spike-specific TCRs were significantly higher than at day 0 and than in MenACWY recipients. The vaccine-associated CD4 TCRs covered the entire spike protein, and the dominant responses fell in regions 160-218 and 743-854.

This clone was counted only a few times. No antigen is known for it. No quality values exist for individual bases; no much larger clone is one base distant. According to the study, the label for this sample's time point signals: about 28 days (+/-7) after the second vaccine dose. The sample's treatment or condition, from its label and the paper: meningococcal conjugate vaccine given as trial control. Vaccinee samples were obtained from the UK trials COV001 and COV002, which included a single-blind randomized controlled phase 2/3 trial of AZD1222 (ChAdOx1 nCoV-19) in healthy adults. For TCRbeta chain sequencing, PBMC samples were collected from trial participants at day 0 and at day 28 after the second dose. The CDR3 regions of human TCRbeta chains were analyzed by immunosequencing. Per the original workflow: Repertoire TCRs were checked for matches against a reference library of SARS-CoV-2-specific TCRs that had been generated using the MIRA antigen-specificity platform. Breadth meant the fraction of unique TCRs that were SARS-CoV-2-associated, whereas depth meant the fraction of total T cells that were SARS-CoV-2-associated. Each spike-specific TCR was assigned to its reactive spike region and to a CD4 or CD8 class using the MIRA data. Log10-transformed breadth and depth values were compared by one-way ANOVA with Sidak's multiple comparisons tests. TCRdb stores this immuneACCESS table with in-frame sequences only. Part of the clones is absent; in the studies checked, under half of the shortfall reflects unresolved V genes, and no reason is known for the rest. That table gives V, J and clone size, and the DNA gave D and trimming. Recorded for this sample are about 150,000 clones; about 90% of them occurred a single time. In total, the top ten clones hold around 6.9% of the sample.

The chain is encoded by TRBV7-9 joined to TRBJ1-1; 10 middle bases align to TRBD1. The sequenced sample was peripheral blood, obtained 28 days after the second dose of the MenACWY control vaccine. This TCR came from an adult who received the MenACWY meningococcal vaccine as a control. This receptor has the CDR3 CASSSRDRGNTEAFF. The nucleotide sequence reads as follows: TGTGCCAGCAGCTCCCGGGACAGGGGAAACACTGAAGCTTTCTTT.